This T cell receptor beta chain was captured by sequencing in a study of beta chain features in type 1 diabetes. Expressed TCRB transcripts were sequenced, since all the RNA that had been isolated was reverse transcribed. Sequencing used immunoSEQ multiplex PCR; TCRdb keeps in-frame clones, though not all of them. This table holds about 240,000 clones, about 26% found once. The CDR3 extends over 17 amino acids. Germline V gene data show CDR1 as SGHRS and CDR2 as YFSETQ. J lost 8 bases, V lost 0 bases, and 9 bases had no gene match. The sample comprised central memory CD4+ T cells from blood. The clonotype originates from a young man in good health. The gene calls are TRBV5-1 and TRBJ2-1, with TRBD1 matching 12 bases. CDR3 sequence (DNA): TGCGCCAGCAGCTTGGCCGTGGGGACAGGGGGCGCTTATGAGCAGTTCTTC. Translation gives CASSLAVGTGGAYEQFF.